The rows below give T cell receptor beta chains drawn from one sample of a study of neurological immune-mediated disorders. TCRdb re-called the 5' RACE reads through MiXCR, storing one row per CDR3 protein. The sample records tens of thousands of distinct CDR3 sequences, more than 6.5% being singletons. Sequenced: PBMCs. Receptor source: a woman aged 40 to 55 in good health. CDR3s include the opening cysteine and the closing phenylalanine or tryptophan.

j_gene	v_gene	CDR3aa
TRBJ2-5	TRBV5-1	CASSQGPTIQETQYF
TRBJ1-5	TRBV10-3	CASGQGSQPQHF
TRBJ2-3	TRBV29-1	CSAQGEIRDTQYF
TRBJ2-1	TRBV10-1	CASSESRAPRDNEQFF
TRBJ2-7	TRBV3-1	CASSHSGGRSSYEQYF
TRBJ2-3	TRBV2	CASRGQVTDTQYF
TRBJ1-4	TRBV14	CASSQVMTATNEKLFF
TRBJ2-7	TRBV18	CASSPPAGAHEQYF
TRBJ1-1	TRBV7-6	CASKGWNTEAFF
TRBJ2-1	TRBV27	CASHRGGQQFF
TRBJ2-1	TRBV29-1	CSVDPTSGGAIFF
TRBJ1-1	TRBV6-6	CASSYSRDSEEAFF
TRBJ2-1	TRBV5-4	CASSQEAHRSYNEQFF
TRBJ1-1	TRBV4-1	CASSLRGEGNTEAFF
TRBJ1-1	TRBV6-5	CASTWTGVSNTEAFF
TRBJ2-1	TRBV4-1	CASSQGRSGAYNEQFF
TRBJ2-2	TRBV12-3/TRBV12-4	CASSPRTGGTGELFF
TRBJ2-6	TRBV27	CASSFEFPIRGGANVLTF
TRBJ1-6	TRBV18	CASSPGTGDSPLHF
TRBJ1-6	TRBV7-2	CASSLGTGDRSPLHF
TRBJ2-7	TRBV7-6	CASSLVWGRASSGEQYF
TRBJ2-5	TRBV12-3/TRBV12-4	CASSFLAGGGETQYF
TRBJ1-5	TRBV6-5	CASSPTGQGSQPQHF
TRBJ1-3	TRBV3-1	CASSQDIRGSGNTIYF
TRBJ1-1	TRBV6-5	CASSYSFRGDTEAFF
TRBJ2-1	TRBV10-3	CAISESGPMQFF
TRBJ2-2	TRBV29-1	CSVEANTGELFF